This TCR beta chain was sequenced for a study of blood T cell repertoires in COVID-19. In the study overall: Samples came from the United States, Italy and Spain, spanning acute and convalescent COVID-19. PBMCs, B-cell-depleted T cells, or T cells provided the cDNA or gDNA that made up the material.

The CDR3 covers 13 residues. CDR1 is LNHDA and CDR2 is SQIVND in the germline V gene (reference sequence). V lost 8 bases and J 2 bases, leaving 12 bases between the germline ends. Source study methods: Counts of nucleated cells, estimated from reference gene primer amplification, were obtained. The assay was immunoSEQ multiplex PCR, and TCRdb's table has in-frame clones only and misses some. That table furnishes V, J and clone size, whereas the DNA furnished D and trimming. This sample yields about 87,000 clones, of which approximately 89% are seen a single time; 5.2% belongs to the top ten. This clonotype originated in a woman at least 80 years old with active COVID-19. Sequenced: peripheral blood. J is TRBJ1-2 and V is TRBV19; maybe TRBD1 (6 bases). CDR3 amino acids: CASGSTGNYGYTF. The CDR3 coding sequence is TGTGCCAGTGGATCTACAGGGAACTATGGCTACACCTTC.